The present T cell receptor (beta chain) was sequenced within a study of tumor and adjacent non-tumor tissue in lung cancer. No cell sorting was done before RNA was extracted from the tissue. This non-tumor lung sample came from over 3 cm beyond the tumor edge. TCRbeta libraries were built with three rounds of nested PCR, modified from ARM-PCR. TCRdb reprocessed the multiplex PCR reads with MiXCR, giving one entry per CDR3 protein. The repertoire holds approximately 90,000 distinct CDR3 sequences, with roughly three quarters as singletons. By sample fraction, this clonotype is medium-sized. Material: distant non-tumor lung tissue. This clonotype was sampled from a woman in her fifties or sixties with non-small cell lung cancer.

CDR3 sequence: CASSRVGTGDNEQFF. The CDR3 nucleotides are TGTGCCAGCTCGAGAGTCGGGACAGGGGACAATGAGCAGTTCTTC. The V gene is TRBV6-6, the J gene TRBJ2-1; 10 positions match TRBD1. V was clipped by 8 bases and J by 5 bases; unmatched bases: 9. Per the germline V gene, CDR1 is MNHNY and CDR2 is SVGAGI (reference sequence). The CDR3 covers 15 residues.